Sequencing of this T cell receptor (beta chain) was carried out in a study of CD8+ T cells in alopecia areata. As the sequencing template, cDNA was produced by extracting RNA and reverse transcribing it. Assay used: immunoSEQ multiplex PCR; TCRdb lists only in-frame clones, some missing. The table lists approximately 200,000 clones, around 60% of them singletons. The trim removed 6 bases at V and 1 base at J, leaving 5 bases unmatched. The CDR3 covers 14 residues. Germline CDR1 reads MGHDK; CDR2 reads SYGVNS. Treatment meaning: oral pan-JAK inhibitor, 5-10 mg twice daily. This clone came up a few times.

The clonotype comes from a human donor with alopecia areata. The rearrangement uses TRBV25-1 and TRBJ2-7; 8 nucleotides agree with TRBD2. The input for sequencing was CD4+ T cells sorted from blood, taken at week 4, from a patient treated with tofacitinib. CDR3 amino acids: CASRETGGSYEQYF. The CDR3 DNA is TGTGCCAGCAGAGAAACGGGGGGGTCCTACGAGCAGTACTTC.